This TCR beta chain comes out of a study of identical twins. TCRdb re-derived calls from the 5' RACE reads in MiXCR, one entry per CDR3 protein. The sample holds 450,000 or so distinct CDR3 sequences; 24% are singletons and the top ten take around 3%. In this sample, this clonotype turned up a few times. Its target is unknown. Whole-study findings and limits: Abundant beta clonotypes from cord blood had fewer insertions, unlike memory repertoires, which showed none.

The germline gives CDR1 KGHDR, CDR2 SFDVKD. This CDR3 contains 14 residues. The germline V and J ends were trimmed by 9 bases and 0 bases, with 11 bases remaining between them. The same specimen was also included in a second study, on T cells expressing NK-cell markers. As that study records: It was from sorted CD3+CD56+NKG2C+, CD3+CD56+NKG2C- and CD3+CD56-NKG2C+ T cells that TCR beta repertoires came.

The rearrangement joins TRBV24-1 to TRBJ2-1; D gene ambiguous. Material for sequencing was CD4+ T cells sorted from blood. This sequence originates from a woman aged 18-30 years in good health. The CDR3, as DNA: TGTGCCACCTTCGGACCGATCTCCTACAATGAGCAGTTCTTC. This sequence encodes CATFGPISYNEQFF.